The next 5 T cell receptor beta chains were all read from a single sample in a study of T cell repertoires in cytomegalovirus infection. One entry per CDR3 protein, called by TCRdb with MiXCR from the reads. Counted here are 450,000 to 600,000 distinct CDR3 sequences, about 33% occurring once; the ten biggest clones make up roughly 15%. The antigens for these receptors are not known. Source: cultured PBMCs, taken from culture after CMV antigen stimulation. The receptors were sampled from a human donor in good health (CMV status not recorded). Some clones in this sample may be carry-over from other donors' samples.

This clonotype showed up just a few times. V is TRBV28 and J is TRBJ2-7; 7 bases map to TRBD1. CDR1 is MDHEN, CDR2 SYDVKM, per germline. V gave up 5 bases and J gave up 4 bases; unmatched junction bases: 11. The CDR3 is 15 residues long. The CDR3 loop is CASSTWGQLPYEQYF. The CDR3 nucleotides are TGTGCCAGCAGTACCTGGGGACAGCTACCTTACGAGCAGTACTTC.

The chain has TRBV6-5 and TRBJ1-6; D might be TRBD1 (5 bases). Germline CDR1 MNHEY, CDR2 SVGAGI. CDR3 size: 18 residues. Trimming took 0 bases from V and 9 from J, leaving 21 bases between them. In DNA, the CDR3 is TGTGCCAGCAGTTACTCGAAAGGTTTTGGGGGAGAGAGTTCACCCCTCCACTTT. It encodes CASSYSKGFGGESSPLHF.

In this sample, this clonotype turned up many times. The chain uses TRBV7-8 and TRBJ2-7; D is undetermined. Looked up from germline, CDR1 is SGHVS and CDR2 is FQNEAQ. V lost 1 base and J 3 bases, leaving 10 bases between the germline ends. The CDR3 contains 14 residues. This CDR3 reads CASSLVGNLYEQYF. DNA of the CDR3: TGTGCCAGCAGCTTAGTAGGGAATCTCTACGAGCAGTACTTC.

This clonotype came up a few times. This chain uses TRBV10-3 with TRBJ2-7; 8 bases map to TRBD2. CDR1 is ENHRY, CDR2 SYGVKD, per germline. The CDR3 loop spans 12 amino acids. V dropped 11 bases and J dropped 5; count of bases not matched to a gene: 8. This chain's CDR3 is CAVAGGSHEQYF. In DNA form, the CDR3 reads TGTGCCGTGGCGGGAGGTTCGCACGAGCAGTACTTC.

The chain is built from TRBV6-2 or TRBV6-3 and TRBJ2-1; D is unresolved. V was cut by 7 bases and J by 10 bases, with 8 bases left in between. This CDR3 region has 10 residues. Per germline, CDR1 MNHEY and CDR2 SVGEGT. CDR3 residues: CASTPSEQFF. DNA of the CDR3: TGTGCCAGCACGCCGTCCGAGCAGTTCTTC.